What follows describes a single T cell receptor (beta chain). Its antigen remains unidentified. It has no much larger one-base neighbor in the sample; base qualities were not kept. These data come from a study of T cell responses to AZD1222 COVID-19 vaccine listed by TCRdb under 2021. Turning to the overall study: AZD1222 recipients given second doses at about 4 weeks or at about 12 weeks were pooled, since spike-specific TCR depth and breadth were not found to differ between the two schedules. Enrollment into the trials was organized by age into subgroups of 18-55, 56-69 and 70-plus years, and those subgroups contained roughly 150, 30 and 60 TCR-sequenced participants, respectively. A total of about 230 trial participants underwent TCR sequencing, of whom 207 received two doses of AZD1222 and 26 received two doses of the MenACWY control vaccine.

Study-level results and caveats: Spike-specific TCR breadth and depth rose significantly after two AZD1222 doses compared with day 0 and with MenACWY recipients. Nearly half of unique spike-specific TCRs reportedly recognized epitopes outside regions mutated in the B.1.351 and B.1.1.7 variants. Participants were mostly white British and included more females than males, and it was suggested by the authors that clonal diversity may have been underestimated. Vaccine-associated CD4 TCRs spanned the whole spike protein, with dominant responses in regions 160-218 and 743-854. Conclusions about previously exposed vaccinees are limited, since just a handful of AZD1222 recipients were seropositive for SARS-CoV-2 at baseline. No day 14 peak-response samples were available, so repertoires were characterized only after the peak T cell response. The 56-69-year group was small, and its depth increase did not reach significance, likely because of low power.

Sequences SNHLY (CDR1) and FYNNEI (CDR2) are obtained from the germline V gene. Reading from cysteine to phenylalanine, the CDR3 counts 12 amino acids. Only the CDR3 DNA stays, 36 bases, in frame from base 1. The V end loses 6 bases and the J end loses 2 bases, and a stretch of 6 bases separates them. The CDR3 regions of human TCRbeta chains were analyzed by immunosequencing. The authors processed their data as follows. Repertoire TCRs were matched against a reference library of SARS-CoV-2-specific TCRs generated with the MIRA antigen-specificity platform. Breadth was defined as the fraction of unique TCRs that were SARS-CoV-2-associated. Depth was defined as the fraction of total T cells that were SARS-CoV-2-associated. Using the MIRA data, each spike-specific TCR was mapped to the spike region that the TCR reacts to and placed in a CD4 or CD8 class. Log10-transformed breadth and depth values were compared by one-way ANOVA with Sidak's multiple comparisons tests. As stored in TCRdb, this immuneACCESS dataset retains in-frame rearrangements with V and J assigned. A fraction of the clones does not appear; measured against another copy, unresolved V genes explain less than half of the discrepancy, and the remainder lacks a known reason. Clonal size and the V and J genes are those of that table, whereas D and trimming came from the DNA. Recorded for this sample are some 54,000 clones; 89% of them occurred a single time. In total, the top ten clones hold 2% of the sample.

The intended sense of this specimen's time point label: baseline before first vaccination. The vaccinee samples were drawn from two UK trials, COV001 and COV002, one of which was a single-blind randomized controlled phase 2/3 trial testing AZD1222 (ChAdOx1 nCoV-19) in healthy adults. For TCRbeta chain sequencing, PBMC samples from trial participants were taken at day 0 and at day 28 after the second dose. This sequence was found in an adult in good health. The V and J segments used are TRBV2 and TRBJ2-3, with an unclear D gene assignment. The starting material was peripheral blood, obtained on day 0 of AZD1222 vaccination. The nucleotide sequence reads TGTGCCAGCAGGACCGCCACAGATACGCAGTATTTT. It codes for CASRTATDTQYF.